This T cell receptor beta chain was identified during a study of Graves' ophthalmopathy and Graves' hyperthyroidism (dated by TCRdb to between 2017 and 2018). About the full investigation: Peripheral blood samples were taken at the time of initial diagnosis, before any treatment was given. The study used signatures of the TCR beta repertoire to tell Graves' ophthalmopathy apart from Graves' hyperthyroidism and to predict which patients would progress to ophthalmopathy. In total, 135 blood samples were TCR-sequenced: 40 to 45 ophthalmopathy, approximately 80 hyperthyroidism and some 17 hyperthyroidism-to-ophthalmopathy patients. A discovery set of about 99 patients (43 ophthalmopathy, 55 to 60 stable hyperthyroidism) was enrolled to explore V-J signatures distinguishing ophthalmopathy from hyperthyroidism. An independent validation cohort was composed of about 20 hyperthyroidism patients and roughly 16 patients who later progressed from hyperthyroidism to ophthalmopathy. In 6 or 7 hyperthyroidism patients, T-cell repertoires of thyroid tissue and blood were compared. After sampling, hyperthyroidism patients received methimazole starting at 30 mg daily, and ophthalmopathy patients received high-dose intravenous methylprednisolone.

Ophthalmopathy patients were characterized by moderately to severely active disease, a Clinical Activity Score of at least 3, a NOSPECS grade of at least 4, and a disease duration under 3 months. Patients with other autoimmune diseases, uncontrolled infections, pregnancy or lactation were excluded. Clinical symptoms, serum thyroxine, TRAb, thyroid ultrasound and orbital computed tomography formed the basis of the diagnosis. PBMCs were isolated from about 9 ml of fresh peripheral blood by Ficoll-Paque density gradient centrifugation. Total RNA was extracted with Trizol reagent and quality-checked on an Agilent 2100 Bioanalyzer. V is reduced by 4 bases and J by 2 bases, leaving a spacing of 11 bases between them. The CDR3 spans 14 residues, from the cysteine through the phenylalanine. CDR3 DNA only is kept here, 42 bases in frame from base 1. For repertoire sequencing, the TCR beta CDR3 regions were amplified from RNA transcripts. The first round of RT-PCR was done with HTBI primers and the Qiagen OneStep RT-PCR kit, and was followed by a second round of multiplex PCR, then size selection and purification. Libraries were sequenced paired-end with 100 bp reads on an Illumina HiSeq2000. The authors processed their data as follows. SOAPnuke was used for read processing, and reads with adapters, uncalled bases, a mean Phred below 15, or no exact constant-primer or identifier match were discarded. High-quality paired reads were merged with COPE v1.2.5. Each unique nucleotide sequence was defined as a clonotype, and clonotypes were aligned to IMGT TRB V, D and J references with MiTCR v1.1. Analysis was restricted to V-J combinations with a frequency above 0.0001, which covered 98% to 99.2% of repertoires. For each V-J combination, a TCR clonal expansion and chaos score was defined as the ratio of F50 clonal expansion to chaos observed in the TCRdist matrix. Welch's t-statistics and random forest were used to reduce the features to 13 V-J combinations, which were then used as input to a naive Bayes classifier. The similarity between thyroid and blood repertoires was quantified using the Morisita-Horn index. TCRdb redid the processing of the public reads, applying fastp at Q25 and MiXCR, and retained in-frame beta chains. A single entry per CDR3 protein holds the most common genes and DNA from its merged rows. The V and J calls and clone size are TCRdb's, not the authors'. The sample table contains approximately 700,000 distinct CDR3 sequences; only one count was recorded for about two fifths of them. Over 2.5% of the sample is in the top ten clones.

This clonotype was recorded many times. Its antigen is still unknown. No per-base quality is available; no much larger clone lies one base away. Points the paper makes about the study in general: In validation, the model predicted ophthalmopathy progression with about 71% sensitivity and 72% to 80% specificity; roughly 12 predicted patients were CT-confirmed with GO in a median of approximately six months. Sample size was not predetermined statistically, and investigators were not blinded to group allocation. Among expanded thyroid clonotypes with frequency above 0.001, most also showed up in blood, which suggests that blood repertoires may reflect the thyroid immune response. In cross-validation, the 13-signature model distinguished ophthalmopathy from stable hyperthyroidism with around 90% sensitivity and around 83% specificity, while in the test set the corresponding values were 80% and 75%.

The chain links TRBV12-3 or TRBV12-4 with TRBJ1-2, with no reliable assignment of the D segment. The TCR sequence derives from an adult man with Graves' ophthalmopathy. The sample consisted of peripheral blood. Read as DNA, the sequence is TGTGCCAGCAGTTACCGGGGAGCCAACTATGGCTACACCTTC. This sequence encodes CASSYRGANYGYTF.